By sample fraction, the clone carrying this TCR beta chain is medium-sized. What it binds is not known. Produced via immunoSEQ multiplex PCR; TCRdb's table is partial and in-frame only. The table has some 100,000 clones, around nine tenths seen once. This specimen comes from a study of T cell responses to AZD1222 COVID-19 vaccine. General study points: Seropositive AZD1222 recipients at baseline numbered only five or six. White British donors predominated, females outnumbered males, and clonal diversity was possibly underestimated. Spike was spanned by vaccine-associated CD4 TCRs, with dominance at 160-218 and 743-854. Epitopes outside B.1.351 and B.1.1.7 mutated regions reportedly drew nearly half of spike TCRs.

With 0 bases clipped from V and 4 bases from J, the junction kept 6 bases outside the gene matches. Germline V gene lookup returns CDR1 SGDLS and CDR2 YYNGEE. This CDR3 is built from 17 residues. This sequence was found in an adult in good health. Here the sequenced sample was peripheral blood, taken on day 0 of AZD1222 vaccination. The rearrangement uses TRBV9 and TRBJ2-1; 11 bases match TRBD1. The CDR3, as DNA: TGTGCCAGCAGCGTAGCCCCCGGGACAGGGGGATACAATGAGCAGTTCTTC. Translated, it gives CASSVAPGTGGYNEQFF. The full variable domain, in which reference TRBV9 and TRBJ2-1 provide the parts outside the CDR3, is DSGVTQTPKHLITATGQRVTLRCSPRSGDLSVYWYQQSLDQGLQFLIQYYNGEERAKGNILERFSAQQFPDLHSELNLSSLELGDSALYFCASSVAPGTGGYNEQFFGPGTRLTVL.